Below, 30 T cell receptor beta chains from the same sample are listed, as sequenced in a study of OX40 agonist ivuxolimab in advanced cancers. The assay was immunoSEQ multiplex PCR, and TCRdb's table has in-frame clones only and misses some. The sample yields around 23,000 clones, about 79% seen once. This sample comprised CD4+ or CD8+ T cells sorted from blood, obtained in a trial of the OX40 agonist ivuxolimab. These receptor sequences come from an adult with an advanced solid tumor such as melanoma, head and neck, liver or kidney cancer.

The rearrangement links TRBV19 to TRBJ2-4, with 7 bases fitting TRBD2. With 0 bases clipped from V and 2 bases from J, the junction kept 4 bases outside the gene matches. CDR3 length: 16 residues. CDR1 and CDR2 (germline): LNHDA, SQIVND (reference sequence). In DNA form, the CDR3 reads TGTGCCAGTAGTATAGATCCGGGGGGAACCAAAAACATTCAGTACTTC. It specifies CASSIDPGGTKNIQYF. Supplemented by reference TRBV19 and TRBJ2-4, the full variable domain reads DGGITQSPKYLFRKEGQNVTLSCEQNLNHDAMYWYRQDPGQGLRLIYYSQIVNDFQKGDIAEGYSVSREKKESFPLTVTSAQKNPTAFYLCASSIDPGGTKNIQYFGAGTRLSVL.

This clone was observed a single time. V is TRBV7-3 and J is TRBJ2-1; TRBD2 agrees at 10 bases. The CDR3 totals 16 residues. V was clipped by 4 bases and J by 3 bases; unmatched bases: 6. The V gene's germline CDR1 is SGHTA and CDR2 FQGTGA. For the CDR3, the DNA is TGTGCCAGCAGCTCTACTAGCGGGGACCACTACAATGAGCAGTTCTTC. Its translation is CASSSTSGDHYNEQFF.

V gene TRBV5-5 combines with J gene TRBJ1-4; D not certain. CDR3 length equals 13 residues. Germline-derived CDR1 and CDR2 are SGHKS and YYEKEE (reference sequence). V was shortened by 0 bases and J by 4 bases, with 4 bases between the two germline ends. The CDR3 DNA is TGTGCCAGCAGCTTGGGGGATAATGAAAAACTGTTTTTT. It codes for CASSLGDNEKLFF.

The J gene is TRBJ2-2, the V gene TRBV19; D is possibly TRBD2 (6 bases). Trimming pared 7 bases from V and 3 bases from J, leaving 15 bases between. This CDR3 region has 15 residues. Germline CDR1 is LNHDA and CDR2 is SQIVND (reference sequence). The CDR3 region is CASTQSGDYTGELFF. CDR3 sequence (DNA): TGTGCCAGTACCCAATCGGGAGACTACACCGGGGAGCTGTTTTTT.

The J gene is TRBJ1-2, the V gene TRBV28; no reliable D call. The CDR3 is 15 amino acids. Looked up from germline, CDR1 is MDHEN and CDR2 is SYDVKM. V lost 2 bases and J 2 bases, leaving 12 bases between the germline ends. The CDR3 DNA reads TGTGCCAGCAGTTTAGGGAGGAGGGCCAACTATGGCTACACCTTC. Translated: CASSLGRRANYGYTF.

In its sample, this clone was seen a few times. This chain uses TRBV7-9 with TRBJ2-5; TRBD1 or TRBD2 may be the D gene (5 bases each). V lost 1 base, J lost 2 bases, and 11 bases lay in between. Germline CDR1 SEHNR, CDR2 FQNEAQ (reference sequence). The length of the CDR3 is 15 residues. CDR3 nucleotides: TGTGCCAGCAGCTTAGTCGAGGGGTCACAAGAGACCCAGTACTTC. Its protein product is CASSLVEGSQETQYF. The full variable domain, completed using reference TRBV7-9 and TRBJ2-5, is DTGVSQNPRHKITKRGQNVTFRCDPISEHNRLYWYRQTLGQGPEFLTYFQNEAQLEKSRLLSDRFSAERPKGSFSTLEIQRTEQGDSAMYLCASSLVEGSQETQYFGPGTRLLVL.

The gene calls are TRBV9 and TRBJ2-2; 7 positions match TRBD1. The germline V gene encodes CDR1 SGDLS and CDR2 YYNGEE. With V trimmed by 0 bases and J by 5 bases, 4 bases remained unmatched. The CDR3 is 15 amino acids. The CDR3 DNA reads as TGTGCCAGCAGCGTAGCTGGGACAGCGACCGGGGAGCTGTTTTTT. Protein product: CASSVAGTATGELFF.

J is TRBJ1-1 and V is TRBV27, with 7 nucleotides matching TRBD1. CDR3 size: 14 residues. Germline CDR1 is MNHEY and CDR2 is SMNVEV (reference sequence). The trim removed 6 bases at V and 6 bases at J, leaving 10 bases unmatched. The CDR3 DNA follows: TGTGCCAGCAGCCAGGGCAGGGGGTGGGCTGAAGCTTTCTTT. Its translation: CASSQGRGWAEAFF.

This rearrangement joins TRBV9 to TRBJ2-2; D not certain. Trimming took off 1 base at V and 5 bases at J, with 6 bases between the two ends. Per the germline V gene, CDR1 is SGDLS and CDR2 is YYNGEE. The CDR3 consists of 13 residues. The CDR3 reads CASSVRLTGELFF. CDR3 nucleotides: TGTGCCAGCAGCGTACGGCTTACCGGGGAGCTGTTTTTT.

The chain couples TRBV25-1 to TRBJ1-5; D remains unclear. CDR3 length equals 14 residues. Per germline, CDR1 MGHDK and CDR2 SYGVNS. The germline V and J ends were trimmed by 1 base and 3 bases, with 7 bases remaining between them. The CDR3 DNA follows: TGTGCCAGCAGTGAATTGGACTCCAATCAGCCCCAGCATTTT. Translated: CASSELDSNQPQHF.

This clone was detected a few times. Within the sample, other DNA sequences also encode this same CDR3. The chain couples TRBV5-1 to TRBJ1-1; no firm D call. In germline, CDR1 is SGHRS, CDR2 YFSETQ. The CDR3 length is 13 residues. The ends were cut back, 4 bases at V and 0 bases at J, with 7 bases in the middle. CDR3 protein: CASSLDLNTEAFF. In DNA, the CDR3 is TGCGCCAGCAGCCTTGATTTGAACACTGAAGCTTTCTTT.

The CDR3 spells CASSAGTGRYEQYF. CDR3 in DNA: TGTGCCAGCAGTGCCGGGACAGGGAGGTACGAGCAGTACTTC. The chain recombines TRBV6-1 with TRBJ2-7; 9 nucleotides align to TRBD1. The J segment lost 4 bases and the V segment lost 4 bases, leaving 5 bases of the junction unmatched. CDR1 MNHNS and CDR2 SASEGT come from the germline V gene. The CDR3 length is 14 residues.

The rearrangement links TRBV6-4 to TRBJ2-1; 8 bases align to TRBD2. V shed 0 bases, J shed 6 bases, and the junction held 1 base outside the gene matches. Germline V lookup: CDR1 MRHNA, CDR2 SNTAGT. The CDR3 runs to 14 residues. CDR3 coding DNA: TGTGCCAGCAGTGACTCCGGGGGGGCCAATGAGCAGTTCTTC. The encoded protein is CASSDSGGANEQFF.

The chain uses TRBV5-8 and TRBJ2-7; D perhaps matches TRBD2 (7 bases). The V end lost 0 bases, the J end lost 3 bases, and 13 bases lay between the germline ends. The germline gives CDR1 SGHTS, CDR2 YDEGEE. The CDR3 is 15 residues long. CDR3 coding DNA: TGTGCCAGCAGCTTGGTAGGGGGGGACCACTACGAGCAGTACTTC. Translation: CASSLVGGDHYEQYF.

V is TRBV19 and J is TRBJ1-4; D gene ambiguous. There are 14 residues in the CDR3. The V end was cut by 4 bases, the J end by 0 bases, with 6 bases between. CDR1 and CDR2 from the germline V gene are LNHDA and SQIVND (reference sequence). The CDR3 spells CASSRASTNEKLFF. DNA of the CDR3: TGTGCCAGTAGTAGGGCGTCAACTAATGAAAAACTGTTTTTT.

This chain links TRBV6-5 with TRBJ1-1; D gene ambiguous. Per germline, CDR1 MNHEY and CDR2 SVGAGI. CDR3 length: 13 amino acids. Trimming removed 7 bases at V and 5 bases at J, with 14 bases between. In nucleotides, the CDR3 is TGTGCCAGCACTTGGGGTGGTGGGACTGAAGCTTTCTTT. Translation gives CASTWGGGTEAFF.

J is TRBJ2-7 and V is TRBV10-2; D uncertain. The V gene's germline CDR1 is WSHSY and CDR2 SAAADI. CDR3 length: 11 residues. Trimming left V 1 base short and J 5 bases short, with 3 bases between. The CDR3 DNA reads TGCGCCAGCAGTGAGTTCGACGAGCAGTACTTC. Its protein product is CASSEFDEQYF.

This clone was seen just once. The chain employs TRBV7-6 and TRBJ1-4, with D uncertain. CDR3 size: 13 residues. Trimming shortened V by 5 bases and J by 10 bases, and 14 bases separated the two germline ends. Germline V gene sequence: CDR1 SGHVS, CDR2 FNYEAQ. The CDR3 DNA is TGTGCCAGCAGCGTAGATCCGGGCAGAAAACTGTTTTTT. Translated, it gives CASSVDPGRKLFF.

The genes are TRBV2 and TRBJ2-6, with TRBD2 identical over 9 bases. The CDR3 covers 16 residues. J lost 2 bases, V lost 5 bases, and 4 bases had no gene match. The germline V gene has CDR1 SNHLY and CDR2 FYNNEI. The CDR3 spells CASSFSGRTGANVLTF. The DNA of the CDR3 is TGTGCCAGCAGTTTTAGCGGGAGAACTGGGGCCAACGTCCTGACTTTC. The full variable domain, its missing parts supplied by reference TRBV2 and TRBJ2-6, is EPEVTQTPSHQVTQMGQEVILRCVPISNHLYFYWYRQILGQKVEFLVSFYNNEISEKSEIFDDQFSVERPDGSNFTLKIRSTKLEDSAMYFCASSFSGRTGANVLTFGAGSRLTVL.

V is TRBV7-3 and J is TRBJ2-5; D not resolved. The germline V and J ends were trimmed by 0 bases and 5 bases, with 13 bases remaining between them. CDR1 SGHTA and CDR2 FQGTGA come from the germline V gene. The CDR3 is 15 residues long. The CDR3 DNA follows: TGTGCCAGCAGCTTAACCCCGGGTAGCTTCGAGACCCAGTACTTC. This sequence encodes CASSLTPGSFETQYF.

This sequence joins TRBV7-6 and TRBJ2-2; a possible D gene is TRBD2 (5 bases). The germline V and J ends were trimmed by 2 bases and 5 bases, with 12 bases remaining between them. The CDR3 is 15 amino acids. Germline assignment: CDR1 SGHVS and CDR2 FNYEAQ. This chain's CDR3 is CASSLNSRGTGELFF. In DNA form, the CDR3 reads TGTGCCAGCAGCTTAAACTCTCGGGGTACCGGGGAGCTGTTTTTT. Full variable domain (remainder filled in from reference TRBV7-6 and TRBJ2-2): GAGVSQSPRYKVTKRGQDVALRCDPISGHVSLYWYRQALGQGPEFLTYFNYEAQQDKSGLPNDRFSAERPEGSISTLTIQRTEQRDSAMYRCASSLNSRGTGELFFGEGSRLTVL.

This rearrangement joins TRBV11-2 to TRBJ1-3; the D gene is possibly TRBD1 (5 bases). The CDR3 consists of 16 residues. Trimming took 5 bases from V and 0 from J, leaving 14 bases between them. From germline, CDR1 is SGHAT and CDR2 FQNNGV. The CDR3 region is CASSPGAAISGNTIYF. The CDR3 DNA follows: TGTGCCAGCAGCCCCGGGGCAGCTATCTCTGGAAACACCATATATTTT.

V usage is TRBV5-1 and J usage is TRBJ2-3, with D unclear. Germline V lookup: CDR1 SGHRS, CDR2 YFSETQ. The V end lost 3 bases, the J end lost 0 bases, and 11 bases lay between the germline ends. CDR3 size: 15 residues. The CDR3 DNA follows: TGCGCCAGCAGCTCGATACTATCTAGCACAGATACGCAGTATTTT. This encodes CASSSILSSTDTQYF.

This sequence joins TRBV5-1 and TRBJ2-2; a weak D match, TRBD1 (7 bases). The CDR3 sequence is 17 residues long. The germline V gene has CDR1 SGHRS and CDR2 YFSETQ. Trimming removed 0 bases from V and 2 bases from J, with 14 bases in between. The CDR3 protein is CASSLEGGTDNTGELFF. CDR3 in DNA: TGCGCCAGCAGCTTGGAGGGCGGGACAGACAACACCGGGGAGCTGTTTTTT.

The chain combines TRBV28 with TRBJ2-1; 9 nucleotides agree with TRBD2. The CDR3 loop spans 13 amino acids. Per germline, CDR1 MDHEN and CDR2 SYDVKM. The ends lost 3 bases at V and 15 bases at J; junction bases unmatched: 9. In DNA form, the CDR3 reads TGTGCCAGCAGTTTGTTGCCTAGCGGGGAAGGGTTCTTC. This sequence encodes CASSLLPSGEGFF.

The chain has TRBV5-1 and TRBJ2-3, with no clear D. This CDR3 has 13 residues. Germline loops: CDR1 SGHRS, CDR2 YFSETQ. V was clipped by 6 bases and J by 3 bases, with 11 bases between them. This CDR3 is CASKLPVTDTQYF. The CDR3 bases are TGCGCCAGCAAGTTACCGGTGACAGATACGCAGTATTTT.

The chain couples TRBV9 to TRBJ2-1, with a weak D call TRBD2 (5 bases). This CDR3 is 13 amino acids long. V lost 0 bases to trimming and J lost 9 bases, with 10 bases between them. Germline V lookup: CDR1 SGDLS, CDR2 YYNGEE. This CDR3 reads CASSVGGGSEQFF. The DNA for the CDR3 is TGTGCCAGCAGCGTAGGAGGAGGAAGTGAGCAGTTCTTC.

This clone was observed a single time. The V call is TRBV5-1, the J call TRBJ1-1, with D maybe TRBD1 (5 bases). V gave up 6 bases and J gave up 1 base, with 13 bases separating them. There are 14 residues in the CDR3. Germline V gives CDR1 SGHRS, CDR2 YFSETQ. The CDR3 spells CASKSGTPNTEAFF. The CDR3 coding sequence is TGCGCCAGCAAATCCGGGACCCCGAACACTGAAGCTTTCTTT.

The chain combines TRBV29-1 with TRBJ1-1, with 7 positions matching TRBD1. Germline CDR1 is SQVTM and CDR2 is ANQGSEA. The CDR3 totals 15 residues. V lost 7 bases, J lost 5 bases, and 16 bases stayed unmatched. CDR3 region: CSAETGLTRGTEAFF. Written as DNA, the CDR3 is TGCAGCGCAGAGACAGGGCTCACGAGGGGGACTGAAGCTTTCTTT. The full variable domain, with the rest looked up from reference TRBV29-1 and TRBJ1-1, is SAVISQKPSRDICQRGTSLTIQCQVDSQVTMMFWYRQQPGQSLTLIATANQGSEATYESGFVIDKFPISRPNLTFSTLTVSNMSPEDSSIYLCSAETGLTRGTEAFFGQGTRLTVV.

The rearrangement joins TRBV9 to TRBJ2-4, with 9 nucleotides matching TRBD1. Germline assignment: CDR1 SGDLS and CDR2 YYNGEE. The junction had 11 bases not matched to a gene; V was cut back by 0 bases and J by 1 base. This CDR3 has 19 amino acids. The CDR3 DNA reads TGTGCCAGCAGCGTAGTCAATATGGGACAGGGTAGGGCCAAAAACATTCAGTACTTC. Its translation is CASSVVNMGQGRAKNIQYF.